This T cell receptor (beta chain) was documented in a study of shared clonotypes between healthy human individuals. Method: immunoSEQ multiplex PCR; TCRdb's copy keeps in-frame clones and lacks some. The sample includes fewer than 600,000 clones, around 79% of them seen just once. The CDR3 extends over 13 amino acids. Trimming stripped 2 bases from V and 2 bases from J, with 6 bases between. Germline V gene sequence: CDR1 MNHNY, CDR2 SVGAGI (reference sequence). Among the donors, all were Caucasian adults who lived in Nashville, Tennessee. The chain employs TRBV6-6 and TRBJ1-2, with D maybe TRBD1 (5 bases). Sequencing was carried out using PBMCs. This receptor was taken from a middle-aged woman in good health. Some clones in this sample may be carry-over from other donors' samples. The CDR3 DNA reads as TGTGCCAGCAGTTACCCAGGGAACTATGGCTACACCTTC. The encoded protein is CASSYPGNYGYTF.